This T cell receptor beta chain was sequenced in a study of T cell repertoires in cytomegalovirus infection. The V gene's germline CDR1 is SEHNR and CDR2 FQNEAQ (reference sequence). The CDR3 is 16 amino acids. The ends were cut back, 5 bases at V and 6 bases at J, with 20 bases in the middle. One entry per CDR3 protein results from TCRdb running MiXCR on the reads. The data contain 650,000 to 900,000 distinct CDR3 sequences, approximately 30% of them singletons. Of note for this clonotype: Its specificity is not known.

This specimen was cultured CD8+ T cells from PBMCs, taken from culture after CMV antigen stimulation. The chain recombines TRBV7-9 with TRBJ2-1, with D maybe TRBD2 (6 bases). The sequence came from a human donor in good health (CMV status not recorded). Some clones in this sample may be carry-over from other donors' samples. The CDR3 reads CASSGDSERRPNEQFF. The CDR3 nucleotides are TGTGCCAGCAGCGGGGACTCAGAGCGGCGGCCCAATGAGCAGTTCTTC. Variable domain in full (rest from reference TRBV7-9 and TRBJ2-1): DTGVSQNPRHKITKRGQNVTFRCDPISEHNRLYWYRQTLGQGPEFLTYFQNEAQLEKSRLLSDRFSAERPKGSFSTLEIQRTEQGDSAMYLCASSGDSERRPNEQFFGPGTRLTVL.